This passage covers 10 T cell receptor beta chains from one sample sequenced in a study of Ad26.COV2.S vaccination and SARS-CoV-2 variants. This table comes from immunoSEQ multiplex PCR, and its TCRdb copy is limited to in-frame clones, with some not included. The sample lists 500,000 or so clones; approximately 90% were seen once. Documented treatment: roughly 19 received Ad26.COV2.S at low or high dose, single or two shots; about 5 received placebo; per-sample allocation not given. Day 63 following the first vaccine or placebo injection was when the samples were taken. The sequences come from peripheral blood, collected in a trial of Ad26.COV2.S vaccine versus placebo. All receptors derive from a person aged 18-60 years who received the Ad26.COV2.S COVID-19 vaccine or a placebo.

This rearrangement joins TRBV9 to TRBJ1-3, with D tentatively TRBD1 (6 bases). The length of the CDR3 is 17 residues. CDR1 and CDR2 from the germline V gene are SGDLS and YYNGEE. The V end was cut by 0 bases, the J end by 0 bases, with 13 bases between. The CDR3 nucleotides read TGTGCCAGCAGCGTAGTGGGGGGGCTAAGCTCTGGAAACACCATATATTTT. It codes for CASSVVGGLSSGNTIYF.

The chain has TRBV2 and TRBJ1-3; a weak D match, TRBD1 (5 bases). The V end was cut by 9 bases, the J end by 0 bases, with 12 bases between. The CDR3 has 14 residues. Germline values: CDR1 SNHLY, CDR2 FYNNEI. DNA for the CDR3: TGTGCCAGTCAGGGATCCTTCTCTGGAAACACCATATATTTT. Protein product: CASQGSFSGNTIYF.

This clone occurred a few times. The chain recombines TRBV6-2 or TRBV6-3 with TRBJ2-1; unclear D gene. Per germline, CDR1 MNHEY and CDR2 SVGEGT. CDR3 size: 18 residues. V was cut by 3 bases and J by 3 bases, with 21 bases left in between. The CDR3 sequence is CASSYGTPDQPYYNEQFF. The CDR3 nucleotides read TGTGCCAGCAGTTATGGAACCCCCGATCAACCTTACTACAATGAGCAGTTCTTC.

This clone was recorded once. This chain's CDR3 is CASSLVGTGYTDTQYF. The CDR3 nucleotides are TGTGCCAGCAGCTTGGTGGGGACAGGGTACACAGATACGCAGTATTTT. The chain recombines TRBV5-6 with TRBJ2-3; 9 positions agree with TRBD1. V lost 0 bases and J lost 2; bases outside the gene matches: 4. This CDR3 contains 16 residues. Germline V lookup: CDR1 SGHDT, CDR2 YYEEEE.

The chain joins TRBV7-6 to TRBJ2-7; TRBD1 aligns across 7 bases. Germline trimming cut 2 bases from V and 6 bases from J; bases unmatched to any gene: 4. Germline V CDR1 and CDR2: SGHVS, FNYEAQ. This CDR3 spans 13 amino acids. DNA for the CDR3: TGTGCCAGCAGCTTAACGCAGGGGGTCGAGCAGTACTTC. It encodes CASSLTQGVEQYF.

The rearrangement links TRBV11-2 to TRBJ1-2, with D unclear. Trimming left V 5 bases short and J 4 bases short, with 11 bases between. CDR1 is SGHAT and CDR2 is FQNNGV in the germline V gene. The CDR3 is 13 amino acids. The CDR3 nucleotides are TGTGCCAGCAGCCCCCTCCCTCGCTATGGCTACACCTTC. This encodes CASSPLPRYGYTF.

The chain carries TRBV30 and TRBJ1-1, with 8 positions matching TRBD1. The V gene's germline CDR1 is GTSNPN and CDR2 SVGIG (reference sequence). This CDR3 has 15 residues. Trimming at V came to 3 bases and at J to 4 bases, leaving 10 bases not matched to a gene. This CDR3 reads CAWRPNRGESTEAFF. DNA of the CDR3: TGTGCCTGGAGGCCGAACAGGGGGGAGTCCACTGAAGCTTTCTTT.

The rearrangement joins TRBV9 to TRBJ2-3; D perhaps matches TRBD2 (5 bases). V gave up 1 base and J gave up 2 bases, with 11 bases separating them. Germline values: CDR1 SGDLS, CDR2 YYNGEE. The CDR3 runs 15 residues. The CDR3 nucleotides are TGTGCCAGCAGCGTAAGCGGATACCTCACAGATACGCAGTATTTT. This codes for CASSVSGYLTDTQYF.

The chain combines TRBV15 with TRBJ2-3; TRBD2 aligns across 8 bases. V shed 0 bases and J 10 bases; nucleotides not matched to a gene: 9. The V gene's germline CDR1 is LNHNV and CDR2 YYDKDF (reference sequence). The CDR3 length is 15 residues. This chain's CDR3 is CATSREPGTSGPQYF. CDR3 nucleotide sequence: TGTGCCACCAGCAGAGAGCCCGGGACTAGTGGCCCGCAGTATTTT.

This sequence joins TRBV19 and TRBJ1-1; 7 bases are shared with TRBD1. Germline values: CDR1 LNHDA, CDR2 SQIVND (reference sequence). Trimming took 4 bases from V and 6 from J; bases not matched to a gene: 14. The CDR3 is made up of 16 amino acids. CDR3 amino acids: CASSRGDRVAWPEAFF. CDR3 nucleotides: TGTGCCAGTAGTAGGGGTGACAGGGTGGCGTGGCCTGAAGCTTTCTTT.